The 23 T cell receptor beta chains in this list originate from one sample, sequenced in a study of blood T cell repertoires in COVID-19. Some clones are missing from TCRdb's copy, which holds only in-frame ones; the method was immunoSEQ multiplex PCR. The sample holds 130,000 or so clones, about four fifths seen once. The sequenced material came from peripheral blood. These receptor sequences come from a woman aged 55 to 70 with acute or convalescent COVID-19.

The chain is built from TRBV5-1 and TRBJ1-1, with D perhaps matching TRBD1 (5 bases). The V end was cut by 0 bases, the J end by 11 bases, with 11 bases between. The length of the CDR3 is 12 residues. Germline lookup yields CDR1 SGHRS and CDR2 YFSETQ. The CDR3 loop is CASSLVGGTAFF. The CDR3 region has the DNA TGCGCCAGCAGCTTGGTCGGGGGAACGGCTTTCTTT.

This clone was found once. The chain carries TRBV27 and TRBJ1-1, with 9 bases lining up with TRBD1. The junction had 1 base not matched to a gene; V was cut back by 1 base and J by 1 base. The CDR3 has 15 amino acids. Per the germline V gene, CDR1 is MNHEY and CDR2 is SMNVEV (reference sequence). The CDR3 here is CASSLLGQGNTEAFF. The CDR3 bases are TGTGCCAGCAGTTTATTGGGACAGGGGAACACTGAAGCTTTCTTT.

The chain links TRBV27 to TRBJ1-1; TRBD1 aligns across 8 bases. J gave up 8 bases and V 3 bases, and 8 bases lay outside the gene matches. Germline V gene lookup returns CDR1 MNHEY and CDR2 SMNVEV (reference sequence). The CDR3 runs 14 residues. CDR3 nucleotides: TGTGCCAGCAGTTTTCGACAGGGGACGTCAGAAGCTTTCTTT. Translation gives CASSFRQGTSEAFF.

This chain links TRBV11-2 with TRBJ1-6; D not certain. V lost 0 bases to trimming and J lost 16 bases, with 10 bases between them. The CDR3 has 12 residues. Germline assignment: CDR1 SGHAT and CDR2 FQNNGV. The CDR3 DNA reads TGTGCCAGCAGCTTAGATAGGCAGGCTCTCCACTTT. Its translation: CASSLDRQALHF.

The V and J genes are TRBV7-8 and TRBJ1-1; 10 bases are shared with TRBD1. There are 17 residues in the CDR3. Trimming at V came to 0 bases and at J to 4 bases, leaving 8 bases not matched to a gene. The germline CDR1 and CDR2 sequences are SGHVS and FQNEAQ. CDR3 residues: CASSLARGTGAVTEAFF. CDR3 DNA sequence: TGTGCCAGCAGCTTAGCGAGGGGGACAGGGGCGGTCACTGAAGCTTTCTTT. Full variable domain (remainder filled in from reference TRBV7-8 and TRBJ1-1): GAGVSQSPRYKVAKRGQDVALRCDPISGHVSLFWYQQALGQGPEFLTYFQNEAQLDKSGLPSDRFFAERPEGSVSTLKIQRTQQEDSAVYLCASSLARGTGAVTEAFFGQGTRLTVV.

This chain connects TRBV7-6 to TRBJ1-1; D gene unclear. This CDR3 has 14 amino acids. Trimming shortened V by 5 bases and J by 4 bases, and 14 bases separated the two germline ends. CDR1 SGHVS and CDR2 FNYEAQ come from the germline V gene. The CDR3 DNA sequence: TGTGCCAGCAGCCGTTACCACGGTGGCACTGAAGCTTTCTTT. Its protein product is CASSRYHGGTEAFF.

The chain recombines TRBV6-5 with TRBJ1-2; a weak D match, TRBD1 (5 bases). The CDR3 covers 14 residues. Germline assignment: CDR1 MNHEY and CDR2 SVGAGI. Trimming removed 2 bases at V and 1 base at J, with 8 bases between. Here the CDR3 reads CASSYNQGNYGYTF. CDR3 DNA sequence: TGTGCCAGCAGTTACAATCAGGGTAACTATGGCTACACCTTC.

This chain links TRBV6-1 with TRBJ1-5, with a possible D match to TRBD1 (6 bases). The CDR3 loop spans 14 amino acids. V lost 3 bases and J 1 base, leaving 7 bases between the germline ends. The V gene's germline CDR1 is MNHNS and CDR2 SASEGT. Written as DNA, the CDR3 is TGTGCCAGCAGTGACACAGGGAGCAATCAGCCCCAGCATTTT. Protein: CASSDTGSNQPQHF.

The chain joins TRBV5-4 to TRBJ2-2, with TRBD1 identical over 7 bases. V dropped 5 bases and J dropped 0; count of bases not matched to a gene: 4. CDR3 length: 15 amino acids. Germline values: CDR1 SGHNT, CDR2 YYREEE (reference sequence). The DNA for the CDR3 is TGTGCCAGCAGATCCGGGACAGCGAACACCGGGGAGCTGTTTTTT. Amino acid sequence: CASRSGTANTGELFF.

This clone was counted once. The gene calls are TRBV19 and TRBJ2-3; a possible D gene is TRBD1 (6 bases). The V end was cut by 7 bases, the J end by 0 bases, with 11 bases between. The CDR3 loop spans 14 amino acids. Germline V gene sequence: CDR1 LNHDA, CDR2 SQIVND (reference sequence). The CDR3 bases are TGTGCCAGTAAAGGACAGCTAAGCACAGATACGCAGTATTTT. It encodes CASKGQLSTDTQYF.

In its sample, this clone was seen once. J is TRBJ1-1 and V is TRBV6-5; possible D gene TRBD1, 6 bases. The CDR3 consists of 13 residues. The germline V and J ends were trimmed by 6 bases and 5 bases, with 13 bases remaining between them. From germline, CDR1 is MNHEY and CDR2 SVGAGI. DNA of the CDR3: TGTGCCAGCAGGACAGGTGATGTGACTGAAGCTTTCTTT. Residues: CASRTGDVTEAFF.

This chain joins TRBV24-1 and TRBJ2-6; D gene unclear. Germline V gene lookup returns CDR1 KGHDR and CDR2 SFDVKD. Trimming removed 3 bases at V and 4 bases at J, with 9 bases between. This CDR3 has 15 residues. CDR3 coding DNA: TGTGCCACCAGTGATCCGCGATTGGGGGCCAACGTCCTGACTTTC. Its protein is CATSDPRLGANVLTF.

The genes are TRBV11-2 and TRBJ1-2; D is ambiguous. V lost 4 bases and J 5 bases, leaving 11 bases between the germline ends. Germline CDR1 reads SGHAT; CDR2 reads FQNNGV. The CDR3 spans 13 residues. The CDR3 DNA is TGTGCCAGCAGCTCTCACCGGACTTATGGCTACACCTTC. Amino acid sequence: CASSSHRTYGYTF.

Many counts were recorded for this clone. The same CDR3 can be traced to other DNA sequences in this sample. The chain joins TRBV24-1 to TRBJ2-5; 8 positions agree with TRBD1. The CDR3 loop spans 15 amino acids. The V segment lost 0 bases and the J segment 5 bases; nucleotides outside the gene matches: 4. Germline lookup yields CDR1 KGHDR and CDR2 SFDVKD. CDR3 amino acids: CATSDLNRGYETQYF. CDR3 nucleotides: TGTGCCACCAGTGATTTGAACAGGGGGTACGAGACCCAGTACTTC.

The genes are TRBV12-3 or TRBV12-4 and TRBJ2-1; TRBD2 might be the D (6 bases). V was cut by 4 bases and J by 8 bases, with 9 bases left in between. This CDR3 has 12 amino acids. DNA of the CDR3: TGTGCCAGCAGTTGGACTATGGATGAGCAGTTCTTC. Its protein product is CASSWTMDEQFF.

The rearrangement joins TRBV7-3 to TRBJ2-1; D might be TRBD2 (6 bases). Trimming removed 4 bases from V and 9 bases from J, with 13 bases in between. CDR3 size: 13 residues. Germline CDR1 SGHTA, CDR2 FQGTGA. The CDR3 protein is CASSSYSGTEQFF. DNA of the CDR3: TGTGCCAGCAGCTCTTATAGCGGAACTGAGCAGTTCTTC.

CDR3: CASSPRQGATEAFF. The DNA of the CDR3 is TGTGCCAGTAGTCCTAGACAGGGGGCAACTGAAGCTTTCTTT. The chain couples TRBV19 to TRBJ1-1, with 10 bases identical to TRBD1. Trimming at V came to 5 bases and at J to 5 bases, leaving 5 bases not matched to a gene. Germline V lookup: CDR1 LNHDA, CDR2 SQIVND (reference sequence). The CDR3 length is 14 residues. The full variable domain, rest sourced from reference TRBV19 and TRBJ1-1, is DGGITQSPKYLFRKEGQNVTLSCEQNLNHDAMYWYRQDPGQGLRLIYYSQIVNDFQKGDIAEGYSVSREKKESFPLTVTSAQKNPTAFYLCASSPRQGATEAFFGQGTRLTVV.

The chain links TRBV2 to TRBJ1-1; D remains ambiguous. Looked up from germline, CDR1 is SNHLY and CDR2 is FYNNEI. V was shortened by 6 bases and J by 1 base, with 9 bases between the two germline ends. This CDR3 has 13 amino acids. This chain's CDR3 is CASRRMGNTEAFF. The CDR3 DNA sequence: TGTGCCAGCAGGCGGATGGGGAACACTGAAGCTTTCTTT.

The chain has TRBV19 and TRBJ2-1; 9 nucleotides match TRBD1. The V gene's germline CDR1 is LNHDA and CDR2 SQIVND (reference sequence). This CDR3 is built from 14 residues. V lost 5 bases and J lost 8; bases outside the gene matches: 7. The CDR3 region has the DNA TGTGCCAGTAGTGTTACAGGGGGCGGGCATGAGCAGTTCTTC. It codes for CASSVTGGGHEQFF.

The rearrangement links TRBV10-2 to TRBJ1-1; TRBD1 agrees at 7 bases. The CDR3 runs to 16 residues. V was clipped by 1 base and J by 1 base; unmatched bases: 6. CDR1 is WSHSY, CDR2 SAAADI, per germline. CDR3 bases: TGCGCCAGCAGTGAGTTTTACAGGGGAGCGAACACTGAAGCTTTCTTT. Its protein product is CASSEFYRGANTEAFF.

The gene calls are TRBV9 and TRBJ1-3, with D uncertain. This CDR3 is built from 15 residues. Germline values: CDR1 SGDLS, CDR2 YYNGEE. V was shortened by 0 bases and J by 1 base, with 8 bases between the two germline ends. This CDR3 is CASSVGPGSGNTIYF. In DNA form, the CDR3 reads TGTGCCAGCAGCGTAGGGCCCGGGTCTGGAAACACCATATATTTT.

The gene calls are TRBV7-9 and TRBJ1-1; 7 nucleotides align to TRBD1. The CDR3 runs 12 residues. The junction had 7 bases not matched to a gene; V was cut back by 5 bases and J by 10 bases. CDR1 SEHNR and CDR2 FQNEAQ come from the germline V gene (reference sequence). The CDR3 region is CASSRQGKGAFF. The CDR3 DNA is TGTGCCAGCAGCAGACAGGGAAAGGGAGCTTTCTTT.

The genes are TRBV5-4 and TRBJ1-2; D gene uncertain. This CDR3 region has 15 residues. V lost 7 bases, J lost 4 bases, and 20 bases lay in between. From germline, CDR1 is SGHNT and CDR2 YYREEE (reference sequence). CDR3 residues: CASARSSSTPYGYTF. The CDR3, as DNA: TGTGCCAGCGCCCGGAGCTCATCCACCCCCTATGGCTACACCTTC.